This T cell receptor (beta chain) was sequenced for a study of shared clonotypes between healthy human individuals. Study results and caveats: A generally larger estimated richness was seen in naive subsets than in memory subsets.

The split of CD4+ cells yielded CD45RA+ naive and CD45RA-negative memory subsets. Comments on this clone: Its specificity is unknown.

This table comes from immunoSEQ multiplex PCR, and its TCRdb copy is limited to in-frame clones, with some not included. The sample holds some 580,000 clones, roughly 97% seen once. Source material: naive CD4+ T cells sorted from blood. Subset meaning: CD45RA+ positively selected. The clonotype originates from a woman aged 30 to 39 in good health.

For the CDR3, the DNA is TGTGCCAGCAGGTACGGACAGGGTGAAGCTTTCTTT. Translating it yields CASRYGQGEAFF. J is TRBJ1-1 and V is TRBV6-5; 8 bases fit TRBD1. J was trimmed by 7 bases and V by 6 bases; bases with no gene match: 4. The CDR3 spans 12 residues. Germline V gene data show CDR1 as MNHEY and CDR2 as SVGAGI.